This T cell receptor beta chain is from a study of shared clonotypes between healthy human individuals. Whole-study results and caveats: Naive CD4 clonotypes overlapped across a few donors at roughly 5.1%.

Naive CD8 cells lacked CD45RO and underwent positive selection for CCR7, leaving out terminally differentiated effector memory CD45RA+ cells. The V segment lost 4 bases and the J segment 5 bases; nucleotides outside the gene matches: 7. The CDR3 covers 15 residues. Germline CDR1 reads SGHNT; CDR2 reads YYREEE (reference sequence). On this clone: Antigen: not known.

Assay execution took place at the deep level. Some clones are missing from TCRdb's copy, which holds only in-frame ones; the method was immunoSEQ multiplex PCR. Of hundreds of thousands of clones in the sample, 92% were seen once. The receptor comes from a man between 25 and 39 years old in good health. Specimen: naive CD8+ T cells sorted from blood. V is TRBV5-4 and J is TRBJ2-3; 10 nucleotides line up with TRBD1. The CDR3 DNA reads as TGTGCCAGCAGCCACCGGGACAGGGGAAGAGATACGCAGTATTTT. It is translated as CASSHRDRGRDTQYF. The complete variable domain, with remaining parts taken from reference TRBV5-4 and TRBJ2-3, reads ETGVTQSPTHLIKTRGQQVTLRCSSQSGHNTVSWYQQALGQGPQFIFQYYREEENGRGNFPPRFSGLQFPNYSSELNVNALELDDSALYLCASSHRDRGRDTQYFGPGTRLTVL.